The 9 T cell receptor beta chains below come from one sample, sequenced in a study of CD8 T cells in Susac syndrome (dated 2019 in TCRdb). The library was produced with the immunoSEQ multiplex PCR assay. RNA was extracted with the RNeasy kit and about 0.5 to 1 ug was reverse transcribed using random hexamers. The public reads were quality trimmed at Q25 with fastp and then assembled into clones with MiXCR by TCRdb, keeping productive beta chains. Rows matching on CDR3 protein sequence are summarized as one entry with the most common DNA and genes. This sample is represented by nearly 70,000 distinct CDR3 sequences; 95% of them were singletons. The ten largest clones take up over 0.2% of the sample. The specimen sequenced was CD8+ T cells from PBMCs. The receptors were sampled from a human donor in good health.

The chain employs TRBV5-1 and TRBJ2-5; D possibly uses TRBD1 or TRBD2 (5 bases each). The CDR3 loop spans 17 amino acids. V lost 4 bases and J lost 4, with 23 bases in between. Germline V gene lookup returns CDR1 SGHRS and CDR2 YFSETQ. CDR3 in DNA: TGCGCCAGCAGCGAAAAGGTCCGGGGCGCGGGTGGAGAGACCCAGTACTTC. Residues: CASSEKVRGAGGETQYF.

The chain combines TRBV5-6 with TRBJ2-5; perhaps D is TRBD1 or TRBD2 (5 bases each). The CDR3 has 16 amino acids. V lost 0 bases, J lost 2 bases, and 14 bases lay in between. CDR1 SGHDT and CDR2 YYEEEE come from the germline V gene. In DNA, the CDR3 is TGTGCCAGCAGCTTGGTGGGGGATGCAGGACAAGAGACCCAGTACTTC. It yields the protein CASSLVGDAGQETQYF.

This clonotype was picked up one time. The CDR3 reads CSAISSGPGWDEQFF. In nucleotides, the CDR3 is TGCAGTGCTATCAGTTCCGGGCCCGGATGGGATGAGCAGTTCTTC. The rearrangement joins TRBV20-1 to TRBJ2-1, with D uncertain. Trimming took 4 bases from V and 8 from J, leaving 21 bases between them. This CDR3 is 15 amino acids long. CDR1 is DFQATT, CDR2 SNEGSKA, per germline (reference sequence).

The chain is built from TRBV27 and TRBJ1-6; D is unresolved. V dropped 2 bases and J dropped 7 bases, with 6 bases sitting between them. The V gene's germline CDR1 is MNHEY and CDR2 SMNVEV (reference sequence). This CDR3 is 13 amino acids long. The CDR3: CASSLLGNSPLHF. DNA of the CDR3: TGTGCCAGCAGTTTACTGGGGAATTCACCCCTCCACTTT.

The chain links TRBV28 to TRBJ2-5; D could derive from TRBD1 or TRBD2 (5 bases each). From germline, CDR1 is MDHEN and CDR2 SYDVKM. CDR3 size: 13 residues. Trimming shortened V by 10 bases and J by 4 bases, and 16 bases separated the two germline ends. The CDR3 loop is CAIALSGRETQYF. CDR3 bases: TGTGCCATTGCTTTATCGGGGCGAGAGACCCAGTACTTC.

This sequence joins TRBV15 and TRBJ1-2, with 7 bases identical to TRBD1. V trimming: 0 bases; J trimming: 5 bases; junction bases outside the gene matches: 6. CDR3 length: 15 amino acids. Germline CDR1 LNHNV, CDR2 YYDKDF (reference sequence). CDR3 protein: CATSRDRGTAYGYTF. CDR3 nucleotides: TGTGCCACCAGCAGAGATCGTGGGACAGCATATGGCTACACCTTC.

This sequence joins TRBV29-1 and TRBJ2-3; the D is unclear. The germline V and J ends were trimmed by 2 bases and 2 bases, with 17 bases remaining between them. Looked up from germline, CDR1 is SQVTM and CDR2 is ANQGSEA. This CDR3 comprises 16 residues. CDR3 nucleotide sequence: TGCAGCGTTGAAAGAACGAGTGATCCCAACACAGATACGCAGTATTTT. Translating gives CSVERTSDPNTDTQYF.

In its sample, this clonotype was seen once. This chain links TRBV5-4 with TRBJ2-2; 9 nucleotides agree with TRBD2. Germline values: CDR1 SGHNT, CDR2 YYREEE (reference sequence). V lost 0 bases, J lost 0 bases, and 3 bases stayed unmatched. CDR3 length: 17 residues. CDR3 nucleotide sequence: TGTGCCAGCAGCTTGGGCAGCGGGGGGTCGAACACCGGGGAGCTGTTTTTT. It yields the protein CASSLGSGGSNTGELFF.

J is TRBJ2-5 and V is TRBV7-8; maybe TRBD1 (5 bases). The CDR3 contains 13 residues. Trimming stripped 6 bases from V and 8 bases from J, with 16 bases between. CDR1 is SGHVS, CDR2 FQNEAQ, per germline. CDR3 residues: CASRPDSVFTQYF. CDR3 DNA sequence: TGTGCCAGCAGGCCCGACAGTGTCTTTACCCAGTACTTC.